Shown below are 9 T cell receptor beta chains from a single sample sequenced in a study of cytomegalovirus exposure and HLA in healthy donors. Use of 60 Vbeta and 13 Jbeta primers characterized the PCR. Assay used: immunoSEQ multiplex PCR; TCRdb lists only in-frame clones, some missing. The table has roughly 230,000 clones, about nine tenths seen once. The specimen sequenced was PBMCs. The receptor set was obtained from a girl aged 2 to 9 in good health and CMV-seronegative.

The chain combines TRBV27 with TRBJ2-7; D perhaps matches TRBD1 (6 bases). Germline V gene lookup returns CDR1 MNHEY and CDR2 SMNVEV (reference sequence). CDR3 length: 14 residues. Between the trimmed V and J ends, which lost 4 bases and 2 bases, there was a span of 12 bases. CDR3 nucleotides: TGTGCCAGCAGTTGGGGGACAAGTGCCTACGAGCAGTACTTC. It translates to CASSWGTSAYEQYF.

This clone was recorded once. This chain uses TRBV2 with TRBJ1-5; D is ambiguous. Germline lookup yields CDR1 SNHLY and CDR2 FYNNEI. CDR3 length: 14 residues. Trimming left V 3 bases short and J 1 base short, with 7 bases between. The CDR3 region is CASSDAGSNQPQHF. CDR3 bases: TGTGCCAGCAGTGATGCCGGGAGCAATCAGCCCCAGCATTTT.

This rearrangement joins TRBV29-1 to TRBJ1-1; D unresolved. The CDR3 totals 12 residues. With 4 bases removed from V and 6 bases from J, the gap between germline ends came to 12 bases. The germline CDR1 and CDR2 sequences are SQVTM and ANQGSEA. CDR3 sequence: CSVVWASAEAFF. For the CDR3, the DNA is TGCAGCGTTGTGTGGGCTTCGGCTGAAGCTTTCTTT.

J is TRBJ1-3 and V is TRBV9; no firm D call. Trimming cost V 3 bases and J 0 bases, with 16 bases left between them. CDR1 and CDR2 (germline): SGDLS, YYNGEE. The CDR3 sequence is 17 residues long. This chain's CDR3 is CASSATSMGDSGNTIYF. In nucleotides, the CDR3 is TGTGCCAGCAGCGCCACTAGCATGGGCGACTCTGGAAACACCATATATTTT.

This clone was seen a single time. The chain uses TRBV5-1 and TRBJ2-7, with 8 bases matching TRBD1. The CDR3 runs to 15 residues. The V gene end was trimmed by 3 bases and the J gene end by 0 bases; junction bases not matched to a gene: 5. CDR1 SGHRS and CDR2 YFSETQ come from the germline V gene. CDR3 loop: CASSSLDRVSYEQYF. CDR3 DNA sequence: TGCGCCAGCAGCTCCCTGGACAGGGTCTCCTACGAGCAGTACTTC.

V and J are TRBV29-1 and TRBJ2-1; 7 bases are shared with TRBD2. CDR1 is SQVTM and CDR2 is ANQGSEA in the germline V gene. The CDR3 is made up of 13 amino acids. J gave up 9 bases and V 5 bases, and 10 bases lay outside the gene matches. The CDR3 DNA reads as TGCAGCGTTAGGTGGGCGGGAGCTAGTGAGCAGTTCTTC. This encodes CSVRWAGASEQFF.

The chain combines TRBV7-9 with TRBJ2-2, with D maybe TRBD1 (5 bases). The CDR3 has 19 amino acids. V was cut by 5 bases and J by 0 bases, with 22 bases left in between. CDR1 and CDR2 from the germline V gene are SEHNR and FQNEAQ (reference sequence). The CDR3 sequence: CASSGAGPFTVANTGELFF. CDR3 nucleotide sequence: TGTGCCAGCAGCGGGGCAGGACCGTTTACCGTCGCGAACACCGGGGAGCTGTTTTTT.

The chain employs TRBV27 and TRBJ1-1, with TRBD1 as a possible D gene (5 bases). The germline V and J ends were trimmed by 4 bases and 3 bases, with 15 bases remaining between them. Germline V gene lookup returns CDR1 MNHEY and CDR2 SMNVEV (reference sequence). This CDR3 has 15 residues. DNA of the CDR3: TGTGCCAGCAGTTCGGGGGAGTTACTGGACACTGAAGCTTTCTTT. It encodes CASSSGELLDTEAFF.

The chain uses TRBV6-1 and TRBJ2-7, with 10 nucleotides matching TRBD1. CDR1 is MNHNS, CDR2 SASEGT, per germline. The CDR3 spans 14 residues. J lost 4 bases, V lost 6 bases, and 6 bases had no gene match. The CDR3 loop reads CASRAGTGVYEQYF. The CDR3 DNA reads TGTGCCAGCAGGGCGGGGACAGGGGTGTACGAGCAGTACTTC.